This T cell receptor (beta chain) was sequenced during a study of T-cell memory formation after mild COVID-19. Broader study findings: Memory sampled before infection contained some responding clones, suggesting cross-reactive memory joined.

Germline V gene sequence: CDR1 GTSNPN, CDR2 SVGIG (reference sequence). J lost 2 bases, V lost 5 bases, and 9 bases had no gene match. This CDR3 has 15 amino acids. 5'RACE primed from the constant segment yielded TCR alpha and TCR beta cDNA libraries bearing sample barcodes and UMIs. TCRdb fed the 5' RACE reads into MiXCR, producing one record per CDR3 protein. The sample includes about 560,000 distinct CDR3 sequences, less than 25% of them seen just once. With respect to this clonotype: Its antigen is not known.

The origin of this receptor is an adult woman who had mild COVID-19 (a few samples of this study predate the infection). Cell type and time point are not known. The chain has TRBV30 and TRBJ2-7; 10 bases fit TRBD2. Input material: PBMCs or a T cell subset sorted from them (not recorded which). CDR3 in amino acids: CAWASGLAFTYEQYF. The DNA for the CDR3 is TGTGCCTGGGCCTCGGGACTAGCGTTTACCTACGAGCAGTACTTC.